There are many counts of the clone carrying this T cell receptor beta chain. The data were taken from a study of Graves' ophthalmopathy and Graves' hyperthyroidism. TCR beta CDR3 regions were amplified from RNA transcripts. RT-PCR with HTBI primers came first, then second-round multiplex PCR. In TCRdb, the multiplex PCR reads were re-called with MiXCR into one record per CDR3 protein. The sample lists fewer than 600,000 distinct CDR3 sequences, 14% occurring once. In germline, CDR1 is SGHTA, CDR2 FQGNSA. The length of the CDR3 is 12 residues. The V end lost 5 bases, the J end lost 8 bases, and 12 bases lay between the germline ends.

This sequence joins TRBV7-2 and TRBJ1-2; D is ambiguous. This TCR derives from a woman younger than 45 with Graves' ophthalmopathy. Specimen: blood. The CDR3 region is CASSPGLKGYTF. The CDR3 DNA follows: TGTGCCAGCAGCCCCGGACTGAAGGGCTACACCTTC.